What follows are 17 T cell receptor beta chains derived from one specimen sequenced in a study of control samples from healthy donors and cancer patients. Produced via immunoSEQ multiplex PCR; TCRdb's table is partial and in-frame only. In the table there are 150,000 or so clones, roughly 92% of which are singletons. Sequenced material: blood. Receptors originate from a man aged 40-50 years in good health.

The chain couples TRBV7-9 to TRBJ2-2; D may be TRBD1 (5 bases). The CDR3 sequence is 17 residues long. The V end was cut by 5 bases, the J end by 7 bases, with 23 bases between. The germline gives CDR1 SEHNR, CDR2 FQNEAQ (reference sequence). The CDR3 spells CASSPRAAPGSGGELFF. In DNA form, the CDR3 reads TGTGCCAGCAGCCCTAGGGCAGCTCCAGGGTCAGGCGGGGAGCTGTTTTTT. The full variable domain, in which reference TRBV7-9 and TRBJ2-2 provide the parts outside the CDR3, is DTGVSQNPRHKITKRGQNVTFRCDPISEHNRLYWYRQTLGQGPEFLTYFQNEAQLEKSRLLSDRFSAERPKGSFSTLEIQRTEQGDSAMYLCASSPRAAPGSGGELFFGEGSRLTVL.

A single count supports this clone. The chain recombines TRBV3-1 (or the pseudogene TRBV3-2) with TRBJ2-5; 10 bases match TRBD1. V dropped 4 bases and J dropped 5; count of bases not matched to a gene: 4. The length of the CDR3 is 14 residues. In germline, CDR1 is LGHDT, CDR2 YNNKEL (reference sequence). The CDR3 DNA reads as TGTGCCAGCAGCCGGACAGGGGGTTTGGAGACCCAGTACTTC. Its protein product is CASSRTGGLETQYF.

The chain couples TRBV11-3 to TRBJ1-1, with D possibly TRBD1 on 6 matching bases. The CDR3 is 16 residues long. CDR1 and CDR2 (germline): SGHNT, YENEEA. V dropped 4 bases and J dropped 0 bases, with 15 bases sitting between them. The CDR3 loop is CASSSGGGEVNTEAFF. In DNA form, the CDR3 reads TGTGCCAGCAGCTCGGGAGGGGGGGAGGTGAACACTGAAGCTTTCTTT.

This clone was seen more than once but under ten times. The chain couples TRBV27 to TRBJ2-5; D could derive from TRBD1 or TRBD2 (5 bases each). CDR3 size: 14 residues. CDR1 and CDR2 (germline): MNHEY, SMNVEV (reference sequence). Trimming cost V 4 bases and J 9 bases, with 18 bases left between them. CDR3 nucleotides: TGTGCCAGCAGTTGGGGACCGTTTCAAGGGTCCCAGTACTTC. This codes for CASSWGPFQGSQYF.

The chain's CDR3 is CASSPSPLAGGPTDTQYF. CDR3 coding DNA: TGTGCCAGCAGTCCGAGCCCACTAGCGGGAGGGCCCACAGATACGCAGTATTTT. J is TRBJ2-3 and V is TRBV28; 13 positions agree with TRBD2. The V segment lost 5 bases and the J segment 2 bases; nucleotides outside the gene matches: 10. The length of the CDR3 is 18 residues. The germline CDR1 and CDR2 sequences are MDHEN and SYDVKM.

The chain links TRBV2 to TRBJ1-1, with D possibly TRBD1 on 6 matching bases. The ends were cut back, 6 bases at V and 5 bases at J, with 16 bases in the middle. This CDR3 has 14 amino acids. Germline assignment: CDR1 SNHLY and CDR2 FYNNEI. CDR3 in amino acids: CASRGSQGLTEAFF. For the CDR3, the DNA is TGTGCCAGCAGAGGGAGCCAGGGGCTAACTGAAGCTTTCTTT.

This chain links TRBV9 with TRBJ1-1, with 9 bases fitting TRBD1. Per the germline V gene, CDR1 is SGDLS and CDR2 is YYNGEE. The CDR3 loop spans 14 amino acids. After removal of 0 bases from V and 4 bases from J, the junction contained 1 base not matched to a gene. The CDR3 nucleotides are TGTGCCAGCAGCGTAGCGACAGGGGGCACTGAAGCTTTCTTT. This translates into CASSVATGGTEAFF. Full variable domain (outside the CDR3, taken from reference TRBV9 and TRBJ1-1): DSGVTQTPKHLITATGQRVTLRCSPRSGDLSVYWYQQSLDQGLQFLIQYYNGEERAKGNILERFSAQQFPDLHSELNLSSLELGDSALYFCASSVATGGTEAFFGQGTRLTVV.

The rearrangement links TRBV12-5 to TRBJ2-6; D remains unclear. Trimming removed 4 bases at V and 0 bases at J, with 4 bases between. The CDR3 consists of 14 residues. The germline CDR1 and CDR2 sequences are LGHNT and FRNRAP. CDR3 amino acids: CASGWGSGANVLTF. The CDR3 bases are TGTGCTAGTGGTTGGGGCTCTGGGGCCAACGTCCTGACTTTC.

The CDR3 loop is CASSQFGPTGSEAFF. The DNA for the CDR3 is TGCGCCAGCAGCCAATTTGGACCGACCGGCTCTGAAGCTTTCTTT. V gene TRBV4-1 combines with J gene TRBJ1-1, with no clear D. Germline CDR1 reads MGHRA; CDR2 reads YSYEKL. The length of the CDR3 is 15 residues. V shed 2 bases and J shed 6 bases, with 16 bases lying between them.

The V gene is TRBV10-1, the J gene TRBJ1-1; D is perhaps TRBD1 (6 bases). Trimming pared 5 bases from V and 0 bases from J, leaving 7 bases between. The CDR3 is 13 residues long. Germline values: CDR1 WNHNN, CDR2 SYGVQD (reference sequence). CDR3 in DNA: TGCGCCAGCAGTACAGGGATGAACACTGAAGCTTTCTTT. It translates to CASSTGMNTEAFF.

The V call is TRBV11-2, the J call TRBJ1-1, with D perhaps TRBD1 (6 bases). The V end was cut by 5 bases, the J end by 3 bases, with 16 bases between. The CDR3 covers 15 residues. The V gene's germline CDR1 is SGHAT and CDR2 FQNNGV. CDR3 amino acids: CASSPLWDIHTEAFF. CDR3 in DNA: TGTGCCAGCAGCCCCCTGTGGGACATCCACACTGAAGCTTTCTTT.

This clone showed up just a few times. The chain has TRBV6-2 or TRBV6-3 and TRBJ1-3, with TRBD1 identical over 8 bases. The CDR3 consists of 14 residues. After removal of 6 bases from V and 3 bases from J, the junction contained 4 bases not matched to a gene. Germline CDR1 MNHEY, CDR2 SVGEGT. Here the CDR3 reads CASSNRGSGNTIYF. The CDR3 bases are TGTGCCAGCAGCAACAGGGGGAGTGGAAACACCATATATTTT.

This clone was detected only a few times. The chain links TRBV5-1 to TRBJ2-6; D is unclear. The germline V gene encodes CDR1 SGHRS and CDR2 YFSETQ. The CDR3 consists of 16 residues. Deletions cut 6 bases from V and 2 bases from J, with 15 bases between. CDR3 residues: CASNWGFLAGANVLTF. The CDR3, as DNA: TGCGCCAGCAATTGGGGATTTCTAGCTGGGGCCAACGTCCTGACTTTC.

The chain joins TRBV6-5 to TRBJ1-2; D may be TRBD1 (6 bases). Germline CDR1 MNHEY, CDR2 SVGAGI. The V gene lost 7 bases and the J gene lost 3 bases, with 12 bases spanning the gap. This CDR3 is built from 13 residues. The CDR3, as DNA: TGTGCCAGCAAAAAAGGGGGGTACTATGGCTACACCTTC. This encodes CASKKGGYYGYTF.

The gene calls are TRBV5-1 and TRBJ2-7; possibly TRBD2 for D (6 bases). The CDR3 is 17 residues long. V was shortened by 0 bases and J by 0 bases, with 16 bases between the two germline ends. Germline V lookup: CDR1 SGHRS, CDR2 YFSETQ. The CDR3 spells CASSLAASSANSYEQYF. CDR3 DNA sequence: TGCGCCAGCAGCTTGGCCGCGTCTAGCGCAAACTCCTACGAGCAGTACTTC.

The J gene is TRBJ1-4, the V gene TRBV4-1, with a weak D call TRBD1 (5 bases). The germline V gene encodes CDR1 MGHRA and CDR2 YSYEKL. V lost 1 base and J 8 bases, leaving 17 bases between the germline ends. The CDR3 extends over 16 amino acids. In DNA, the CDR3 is TGCGCCAGCAGCCAAGCGGCAGGGCAAGAACGGGAAAAACTGTTTTTT. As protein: CASSQAAGQEREKLFF.

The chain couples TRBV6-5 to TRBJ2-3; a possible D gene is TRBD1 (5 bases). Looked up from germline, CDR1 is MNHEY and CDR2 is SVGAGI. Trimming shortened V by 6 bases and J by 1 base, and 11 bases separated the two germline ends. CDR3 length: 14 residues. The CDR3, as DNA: TGTGCCAGCAGCTGGACGACAGGCACAGATACGCAGTATTTT. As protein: CASSWTTGTDTQYF.